A single sample gave rise to the 5 T cell receptor beta chains below, sequenced in a study of OX40 agonist ivuxolimab in advanced cancers. This table comes from immunoSEQ multiplex PCR, and its TCRdb copy is limited to in-frame clones, with some not included. The table records about 100,000 clones, less than 85% of them present only once. The source was CD4+ or CD8+ T cells sorted from blood, collected in a trial of the OX40 agonist ivuxolimab. The source is an adult with an advanced solid tumor such as melanoma, head and neck, liver or kidney cancer.

CDR3 residues: CASSDLPKVQPQHF. The CDR3 region has the DNA TGTGCCAGCAGTGACCTCCCCAAAGTCCAGCCCCAGCATTTT. This chain uses TRBV6-1 with TRBJ1-5; D is unclear. V lost 3 bases and J lost 7, with 13 bases in between. CDR1 and CDR2 from the germline V gene are MNHNS and SASEGT. The CDR3 is 14 amino acids.

The chain has TRBV5-1 and TRBJ2-3; either TRBD1 or TRBD2 may fit D (5 bases each). V dropped 3 bases and J dropped 1 base, with 9 bases sitting between them. Per germline, CDR1 SGHRS and CDR2 YFSETQ. This CDR3 is built from 14 residues. The CDR3 loop is CASSSGGRTDTQYF. The CDR3 nucleotides are TGCGCCAGCAGCTCTGGGGGTCGCACAGATACGCAGTATTTT.

V is TRBV27 and J is TRBJ1-6; tentatively, D is TRBD1 (6 bases). The CDR3 totals 17 residues. V lost 5 bases, J lost 6 bases, and 20 bases lay in between. The germline V gene has CDR1 MNHEY and CDR2 SMNVEV (reference sequence). The CDR3 DNA is TGTGCCAGCAGTCACTTATGGGCCGGGGACACTAATTCACCCCTCCACTTT. This sequence encodes CASSHLWAGDTNSPLHF.

The genes are TRBV7-6 and TRBJ1-2; 9 bases map to TRBD1. With 0 bases clipped from V and 7 bases from J, the junction kept 9 bases outside the gene matches. CDR1 is SGHVS, CDR2 FNYEAQ, per germline. The CDR3 consists of 16 residues. The CDR3 nucleotides are TGTGCCAGCAGCTTAGCCCGGGGACAGGGAGGAGGTGGCTACACCTTC. Its protein is CASSLARGQGGGGYTF. Together with reference TRBV7-6 and TRBJ1-2, the CDR3 gives the full variable domain: GAGVSQSPRYKVTKRGQDVALRCDPISGHVSLYWYRQALGQGPEFLTYFNYEAQQDKSGLPNDRFSAERPEGSISTLTIQRTEQRDSAMYRCASSLARGQGGGGYTFGSGTRLTVV.

The chain carries TRBV12-5 and TRBJ1-2; D gene ambiguous. Trimming took 3 bases from V and 0 from J, leaving 11 bases between them. Germline loops: CDR1 LGHNT, CDR2 FRNRAP. This CDR3 has 15 amino acids. The chain's CDR3 is CASGFIELSNYGYTF. CDR3 DNA sequence: TGTGCTAGTGGTTTTATAGAGCTGTCTAACTATGGCTACACCTTC.